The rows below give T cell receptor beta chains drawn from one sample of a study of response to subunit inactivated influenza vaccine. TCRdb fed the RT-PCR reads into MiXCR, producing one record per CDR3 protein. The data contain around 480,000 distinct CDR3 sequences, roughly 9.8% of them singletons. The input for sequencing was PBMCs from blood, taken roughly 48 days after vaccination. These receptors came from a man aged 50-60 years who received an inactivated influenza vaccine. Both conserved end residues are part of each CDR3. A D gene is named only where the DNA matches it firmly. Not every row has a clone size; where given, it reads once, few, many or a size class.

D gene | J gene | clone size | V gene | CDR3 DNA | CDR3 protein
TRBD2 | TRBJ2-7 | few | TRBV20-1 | TGCAGTACTAGCGGGAGGTACGAGCAGTACTTC | CSTSGRYEQYF
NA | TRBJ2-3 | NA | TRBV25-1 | TGTGCCAGCAGTGAACGGCAGGGGTTGGGAGATACGCAGTATTTT | CASSERQGLGDTQYF
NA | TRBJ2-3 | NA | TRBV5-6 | TGTGCCAGCAGCTTGCTAACGCTTCGCACAGATACGCAGTATTTT | CASSLLTLRTDTQYF
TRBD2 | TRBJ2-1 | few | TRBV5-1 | TGCGCCAGCAGCTGGACTAGCGGGGACTACAATGAGCAGTTCTTC | CASSWTSGDYNEQFF
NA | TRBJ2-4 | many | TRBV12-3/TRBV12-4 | TGTGCCAGCAGTTTAGCGGGGGGCAAAAACATTCAGTACTTC | CASSLAGGKNIQYF
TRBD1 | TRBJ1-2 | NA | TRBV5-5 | TGTGCCAGCAGTTACGGGACAGGGACCAACTATGGCTACACCTTC | CASSYGTGTNYGYTF
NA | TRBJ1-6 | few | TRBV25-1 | TGTGCCAGCAGCGCAGGGCTAAATTCACCCCTCCACTTT | CASSAGLNSPLHF
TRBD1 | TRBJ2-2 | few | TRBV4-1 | TGCGCCAGCAGCCAAGTACTACAGGGGTGGGGCGGGGAGCTGTTTTTT | CASSQVLQGWGGELFF
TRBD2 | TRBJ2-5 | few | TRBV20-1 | TGCAGTGCTTCAATTAGGGAGCGGGGGGTCCTCCAAGAGACCCAGTACTTC | CSASIRERGVLQETQYF
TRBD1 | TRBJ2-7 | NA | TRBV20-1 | TGCAGTGCTGGCGCCATGACAGGGGCGCAATCCTACGAGCAGTACTTC | CSAGAMTGAQSYEQYF
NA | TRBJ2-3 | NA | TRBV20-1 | TGCAGTGCTAGAGATCACGGGGGAAGCACAGATACGCAGTATTTT | CSARDHGGSTDTQYF
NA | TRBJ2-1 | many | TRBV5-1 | TGCGCCAGCAGCTTGGAGTCTGCTTCCTACAATGAGCAGTTCTTC | CASSLESASYNEQFF
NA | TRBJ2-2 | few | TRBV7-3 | TGTGCCAGCAGCCAGAGGACCTCCAACACCGGGGAGCTGTTTTTT | CASSQRTSNTGELFF
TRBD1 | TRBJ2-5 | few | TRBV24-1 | TGTGCCACCAGTGATTACAGACAGGGTGGCCAAGAGACCCAGTACTTC | CATSDYRQGGQETQYF
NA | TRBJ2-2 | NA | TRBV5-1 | TGCGCCAGCAGCTTGGGGTCAGGGCCGAACACCGGGGAGCTGTTTTTT | CASSLGSGPNTGELFF
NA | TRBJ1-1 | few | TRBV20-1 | TGCAGTGCTAGAGGGGAGGTATACGGACACACTGAAGCTTTCTTT | CSARGEVYGHTEAFF
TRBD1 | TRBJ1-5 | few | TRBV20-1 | TGCAGTGCCATACCCCCTACAGGGGGAATTGCTAGCAATCAGCCCCAGCATTTT | CSAIPPTGGIASNQPQHF
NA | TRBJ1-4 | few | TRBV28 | TGTGCCAGCAGCCTGTTATATCGCCTACGGGAAAAACTGTTTTTT | CASSLLYRLREKLFF
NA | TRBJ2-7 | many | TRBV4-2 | TGTGCCAGCAGCCAAGAGGAGGCCCTATACTACGAGCAGTACTTC | CASSQEEALYYEQYF
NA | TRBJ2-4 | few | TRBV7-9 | TGTGCCAGCAGCTTCGGGACGGGAACTTCTAAAGGGGACATTCAGTACTTC | CASSFGTGTSKGDIQYF
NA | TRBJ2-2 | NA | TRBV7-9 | TGTGCCAGCAGCACCAGGGGGACTTCGTTGCTGTTTTTT | CASSTRGTSLLFF
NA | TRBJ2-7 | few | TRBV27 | TGTGCCAGCAGAAAGGAGGGCTCCCCGAACTACGAGCAGTACTTC | CASRKEGSPNYEQYF
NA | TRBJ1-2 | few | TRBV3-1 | TGTGCCAGCAGCCAAGATCACAGGGTGGGCTATGGCTACACCTTC | CASSQDHRVGYGYTF
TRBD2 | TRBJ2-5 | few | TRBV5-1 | TGCGCCAGCAGCCCGACCAGCGGGAGAGAAACCCAAGAGACCCAGTACTTC | CASSPTSGRETQETQYF
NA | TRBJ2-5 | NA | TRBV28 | TGTGCCAGCAGTTTGGGGGAGAAAGTTCGAGAGACCCAGTACTTC | CASSLGEKVRETQYF
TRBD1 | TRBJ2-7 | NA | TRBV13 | TGTGCCAGCAGCCGTACAAAGGGACAGGTCTACGAGCAGTACTTC | CASSRTKGQVYEQYF
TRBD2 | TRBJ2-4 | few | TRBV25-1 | TGTGCCAGCAGCCTAACTAGCGGCGCCAAAAACATTCAGTACTTC | CASSLTSGAKNIQYF
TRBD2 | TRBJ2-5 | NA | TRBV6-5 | TGTGCCAGCAGTTACGGCCAACTAGCGGGAGGGACAGAGACCCAGTACTTC | CASSYGQLAGGTETQYF
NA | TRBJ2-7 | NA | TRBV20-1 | TGCAGTGCTAGAGATCGGGCCAGGGACGTCCACGAGCAGTACTTC | CSARDRARDVHEQYF
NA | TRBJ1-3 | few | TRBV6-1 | TGTGCCACTACGATCCAGGGGTCTGGAAACACCATATATTTT | CATTIQGSGNTIYF